The 20 T cell receptor beta chains below all came from one sample that was sequenced in a study of blood T cell repertoires in COVID-19. TCRdb keeps only in-frame clones here, not all; method: immunoSEQ multiplex PCR. Of about 200,000 clones listed, about four fifths are singletons. Sequenced material: PBMCs or T cells enriched from blood (not recorded which). These receptors were collected from a man aged 40-49 years who had recovered from COVID-19.

This chain uses TRBV5-5 with TRBJ2-7; tentatively, D is TRBD1 (6 bases). There are 14 residues in the CDR3. Looked up from germline, CDR1 is SGHKS and CDR2 is YYEKEE (reference sequence). Trimming removed 4 bases at V and 4 bases at J, with 15 bases between. The CDR3 spells CASSPGAGEYEQYF. CDR3 DNA: TGTGCCAGCAGCCCAGGGGCAGGGGAGTACGAGCAGTACTTC. Supplemented by reference TRBV5-5 and TRBJ2-7, the full variable domain reads DAGVTQSPTHLIKTRGQQVTLRCSPISGHKSVSWYQQVLGQGPQFIFQYYEKEERGRGNFPDRFSARQFPNYSSELNVNALLLGDSALYLCASSPGAGEYEQYFGPGTRLTVT.

The rearrangement links TRBV15 to TRBJ1-4; D is perhaps TRBD1 (5 bases). The CDR3 length is 15 residues. The V gene lost 3 bases and the J gene lost 4 bases, with 12 bases spanning the gap. Germline CDR1 and CDR2: LNHNV and YYDKDF (reference sequence). The chain's CDR3 is CATSSRRGFNEKLFF. CDR3 nucleotide sequence: TGTGCCACCAGCAGCAGGCGGGGCTTTAATGAAAAACTGTTTTTT.

The J gene is TRBJ2-7, the V gene TRBV7-2, with D uncertain. CDR3 length: 11 residues. The V end lost 2 bases, the J end lost 5 bases, and 4 bases lay between the germline ends. Germline V gene lookup returns CDR1 SGHTA and CDR2 FQGNSA. The CDR3 is CASSLFDEQYF. DNA for the CDR3: TGTGCCAGCAGCTTATTCGACGAGCAGTACTTC. Full variable domain (missing parts from reference TRBV7-2 and TRBJ2-7): GAGVSQSPSNKVTEKGKDVELRCDPISGHTALYWYRQSLGQGLEFLIYFQGNSAPDKSGLPSDRFSAERTGGSVSTLTIQRTQQEDSAVYLCASSLFDEQYFGPGTRLTVT.

This sequence joins TRBV3-1 (or the pseudogene TRBV3-2) and TRBJ1-6; D uncertain. This CDR3 contains 15 residues. V shed 4 bases and J shed 10 bases, with 17 bases lying between them. Germline CDR1 reads LGHDT; CDR2 reads YNNKEL (reference sequence). DNA of the CDR3: TGTGCCAGCAGCCTCTCAACAGCGCCGGGATCACCCCTCCACTTT. The encoded protein is CASSLSTAPGSPLHF.

This clone appeared once. The genes are TRBV4-1 and TRBJ1-1; maybe TRBD1 (5 bases). The CDR3 is 16 residues long. V was cut by 3 bases and J by 4 bases, with 18 bases left in between. CDR1 is MGHRA and CDR2 is YSYEKL in the germline V gene. The CDR3 reads CASSQTKQGRVTEAFF. The CDR3 DNA reads TGCGCCAGCAGCCAGACCAAACAAGGCAGGGTCACTGAAGCTTTCTTT.

The chain recombines TRBV5-8 with TRBJ1-5, with 7 nucleotides matching TRBD1. The CDR3 contains 14 residues. The germline CDR1 and CDR2 sequences are SGHTS and YDEGEE. Trimming took 2 bases from V and 6 from J; bases not matched to a gene: 5. CDR3 nucleotides: TGTGCCAGCAGCTTACAGGGGTCCGGTCAGCCCCAGCATTTT. Encoded protein: CASSLQGSGQPQHF.

This chain uses TRBV28 with TRBJ1-2; D remains unclear. The germline gives CDR1 MDHEN, CDR2 SYDVKM. V was trimmed by 5 bases and J by 0 bases, leaving 4 bases between them. The CDR3 covers 12 residues. The CDR3: CASSHANYGYTF. The CDR3 region has the DNA TGTGCCAGCAGTCATGCTAACTATGGCTACACCTTC.

The genes are TRBV12-3 or TRBV12-4 and TRBJ1-5; no firm D call. The V end was cut by 0 bases, the J end by 5 bases, with 2 bases between. The CDR3 covers 12 residues. The CDR3, as DNA: TGTGCCAGCAGTTTAGCCGATCAGCCCCAGCATTTT. Translated, it gives CASSLADQPQHF.

The rearrangement links TRBV19 to TRBJ1-6, with D perhaps matching TRBD1 (6 bases). V was shortened by 6 bases and J by 2 bases, with 17 bases between the two germline ends. The CDR3 is 17 residues long. Germline values: CDR1 LNHDA, CDR2 SQIVND (reference sequence). The CDR3 nucleotides are TGTGCCAGTAGCCCCGACCGACGGACAGCCTATAATTCACCCCTCCACTTT. Protein sequence: CASSPDRRTAYNSPLHF.

Comment on this clone: Germline and junction disagree at one end, which may indicate a read error. This rearrangement joins TRBV7-6 to TRBJ1-4; D possibly corresponds to TRBD1 (6 bases). The CDR3 loop spans 15 amino acids. From germline, CDR1 is SGHVS and CDR2 FNYEAQ. Here the CDR3 DNA reads TGTGCCAGCACCTTAGGAGGGGGGGGGTCCGAAAAACTGTTTTTT. Its translation: CASTLGGGGSEKLFF.

The genes are TRBV10-3 and TRBJ2-7; possible D gene TRBD2, 6 bases. V was cut by 10 bases and J by 2 bases, with 12 bases left in between. The CDR3 loop spans 12 amino acids. CDR1 and CDR2 (germline): ENHRY, SYGVKD. The CDR3 bases are TGTGCCACCTCGGGAGATACCTACGAGCAGTACTTC. Its protein product is CATSGDTYEQYF.

The chain links TRBV6-5 to TRBJ2-7; 7 nucleotides match TRBD1. The CDR3 extends over 14 amino acids. Germline values: CDR1 MNHEY, CDR2 SVGAGI. V was clipped by 5 bases and J by 4 bases; unmatched bases: 8. The CDR3 nucleotides are TGTGCCAGCAGTCGAACAGGGGCCCTATACGAGCAGTACTTC. Translating gives CASSRTGALYEQYF.

This chain joins TRBV3-1 (or the pseudogene TRBV3-2) and TRBJ2-1; TRBD1 aligns across 9 bases. The CDR3 loop spans 15 amino acids. V shed 5 bases and J 8 bases; nucleotides not matched to a gene: 10. Germline CDR1 is LGHDT and CDR2 is YNNKEL (reference sequence). CDR3 bases: TGTGCCAGCAGCTTACCCGGGACAGGGAAGGATGAGCAGTTCTTC. This encodes CASSLPGTGKDEQFF.

The gene calls are TRBV5-1 and TRBJ1-2; a weak D match, TRBD1 (5 bases). Trimming left V 2 bases short and J 4 bases short, with 15 bases between. Germline V gene lookup returns CDR1 SGHRS and CDR2 YFSETQ. The length of the CDR3 is 15 residues. CDR3: CASSLGSGGSYGYTF. CDR3 coding DNA: TGCGCCAGCAGCTTAGGATCGGGGGGTTCCTATGGCTACACCTTC.

The chain joins TRBV10-3 to TRBJ1-6; the D gene is possibly TRBD1 (6 bases). V was shortened by 6 bases and J by 14 bases, with 14 bases between the two germline ends. CDR3 size: 12 residues. The germline CDR1 and CDR2 sequences are ENHRY and SYGVKD. The CDR3 DNA reads TGTGCCATCAGGAAACAGGGCAAAGCCCTCCACTTT. Translating it yields CAIRKQGKALHF.

This chain links TRBV7-9 with TRBJ1-3; the D is unclear. The germline V gene encodes CDR1 SEHNR and CDR2 FQNEAQ (reference sequence). The V gene lost 1 base and the J gene lost 15 bases, with 10 bases spanning the gap. The CDR3 sequence is 11 residues long. CDR3 region: CASSLETVSYF. In nucleotides, the CDR3 is TGTGCCAGCAGCTTAGAAACGGTCTCATATTTT.

The rearrangement uses TRBV5-4 and TRBJ2-1; 9 positions agree with TRBD2. This CDR3 region has 18 residues. The V gene end was trimmed by 0 bases and the J gene end by 6 bases; junction bases not matched to a gene: 13. Germline V lookup: CDR1 SGHNT, CDR2 YYREEE (reference sequence). The CDR3 loop is CASSLAGRRGGAGNEQFF. CDR3 bases: TGTGCCAGCAGCTTGGCGGGGCGCCGCGGGGGGGCGGGCAATGAGCAGTTCTTC.

This chain uses TRBV5-1 with TRBJ1-5, with TRBD1 identical over 9 bases. Per the germline V gene, CDR1 is SGHRS and CDR2 is YFSETQ. The V gene end was trimmed by 5 bases and the J gene end by 12 bases; junction bases not matched to a gene: 18. This CDR3 is built from 16 residues. The CDR3 sequence: CASRTSTGGDEVGQHF. The CDR3 bases are TGCGCCAGCAGAACCTCAACAGGGGGCGATGAGGTTGGCCAGCATTTT.

The chain has TRBV7-9 and TRBJ1-3; the match to TRBD1 covers 7 bases. The CDR3 sequence is 16 residues long. Germline CDR1 is SEHNR and CDR2 is FQNEAQ (reference sequence). V lost 0 bases, J lost 2 bases, and 4 bases stayed unmatched. The CDR3 coding sequence is TGTGCCAGCAGCTTAGCTGGGCAGGGGGCTGGAAACACCATATATTTT. Encoded protein: CASSLAGQGAGNTIYF.

The V gene is TRBV5-1, the J gene TRBJ1-2; possibly TRBD1 for D (6 bases). Germline CDR1 SGHRS, CDR2 YFSETQ. Trimming took off 3 bases at V and 4 bases at J, with 10 bases between the two ends. The CDR3 consists of 13 residues. The CDR3 region is CASSYGTLYGYTF. CDR3 nucleotide sequence: TGCGCCAGCAGCTACGGGACACTCTATGGCTACACCTTC.